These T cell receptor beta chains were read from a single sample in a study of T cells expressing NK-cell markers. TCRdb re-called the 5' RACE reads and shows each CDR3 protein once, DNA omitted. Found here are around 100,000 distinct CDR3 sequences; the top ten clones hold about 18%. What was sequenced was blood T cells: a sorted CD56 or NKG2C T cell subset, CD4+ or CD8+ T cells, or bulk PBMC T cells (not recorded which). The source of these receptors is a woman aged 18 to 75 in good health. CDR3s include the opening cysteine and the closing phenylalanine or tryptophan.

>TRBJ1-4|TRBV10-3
CAISETYEKLFF
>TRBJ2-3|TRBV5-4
CASSFNGLAGGGSTDTQYF
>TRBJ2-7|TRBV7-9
CASSPPDGSKEQYF
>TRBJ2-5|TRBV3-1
CASSQGWSSGEQETQYF
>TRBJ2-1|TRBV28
CASSQPLYNEQFF
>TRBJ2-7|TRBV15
CATSRDWGGLYEQYF
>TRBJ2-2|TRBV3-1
CASSQESLAVQAGELFF
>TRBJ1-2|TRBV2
CARRTAPGGYTF
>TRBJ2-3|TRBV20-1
CSAERREGPTDTQYF
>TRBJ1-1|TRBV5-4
CASTRTGWFREAFF
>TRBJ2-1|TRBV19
CASSISEGNEQFF
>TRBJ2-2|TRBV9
CASSAPNTGELFF
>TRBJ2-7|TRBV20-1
CSARPPGGRSGPPYEQYF